These 9 T cell receptor beta chains came from one sample sequenced in a study of T cells in Graves' hyperthyroidism and ophthalmopathy (dated by TCRdb to the late 2010s). The method behind the library was multiplex PCR. Instrument used: Illumina HiSeq 2000. TCR beta CDR3 regions were amplified from RNA transcripts. For the first round of RT-PCR on the TCR CDR3, the HTBI primer set was used together with the Qiagen OneStep RT-PCR kit. TCRdb trimmed public reads at Q25 via fastp, called clones via MiXCR and kept in-frame beta chains. Identical CDR3 protein sequences are pooled into one entry, listed with their most common genes and DNA. The sample table lists over 350,000 distinct CDR3 sequences, less than 20% of them with a count of one. Clones ranked in the top ten supply 35% to 45% of the sample. What was sequenced was blood. These receptors originate from a man younger than 35 with Graves' ophthalmopathy.

This rearrangement joins TRBV5-1 to TRBJ2-7; D remains unclear. V dropped 4 bases and J dropped 3 bases, with 8 bases sitting between them. The CDR3 contains 12 residues. The V gene's germline CDR1 is SGHRS and CDR2 YFSETQ. Written as DNA, the CDR3 is TGCGCCAGCAGCCCCCCGAACTACGAGCAGTACTTC. Its protein is CASSPPNYEQYF.

The chain links TRBV5-1 to TRBJ2-1, with 8 bases lining up with TRBD1. The ends lost 0 bases at V and 10 bases at J; junction bases unmatched: 3. The CDR3 length is 13 residues. From germline, CDR1 is SGHRS and CDR2 YFSETQ. The CDR3 sequence is CASSLGDRSEQFF. The DNA for the CDR3 is TGCGCCAGCAGCTTGGGGGACAGGAGCGAGCAGTTCTTC.

This clonotype has at least ten counts. The chain recombines TRBV13 with TRBJ2-7; D might be TRBD1 (5 bases). Germline CDR1 PRHDT, CDR2 FYEKMQ (reference sequence). V gave up 1 base and J gave up 3 bases, with 7 bases separating them. The CDR3 is 13 residues long. CDR3 sequence reads: CASSLEQDYEQYF. In nucleotides, the CDR3 is TGTGCCAGCAGCTTAGAACAGGACTACGAGCAGTACTTC.

This chain connects TRBV24-1 to TRBJ2-1; either TRBD1 or TRBD2 may supply D (6 bases each). In germline, CDR1 is KGHDR, CDR2 SFDVKD. This CDR3 is built from 14 residues. V dropped 9 bases and J dropped 2 bases, with 13 bases sitting between them. The CDR3 is CATSGGGPYNEQFF. The CDR3 DNA reads as TGTGCCACCTCTGGTGGGGGGCCCTACAATGAGCAGTTCTTC.

This clonotype was seen at least ten times. V gene TRBV12-3 or TRBV12-4 combines with J gene TRBJ2-3; 11 bases are shared with TRBD2. This CDR3 is built from 18 residues. V lost 4 bases and J lost 6; bases outside the gene matches: 15. In nucleotides, the CDR3 is TGTGCCAGCAGTTCCGCTAGCGGGGGGCGGTGGGGGCGTGATACGCAGTATTTT. Protein sequence: CASSSASGGRWGRDTQYF.

This clonotype was detected ten times or more. The chain recombines TRBV7-3 with TRBJ2-1; D could derive from TRBD1 or TRBD2 (5 bases each). V gave up 2 bases and J gave up 8 bases, with 16 bases separating them. In germline, CDR1 is SGHTA, CDR2 FQGTGA. The CDR3 is made up of 15 amino acids. CDR3 region: CASSLLAGAWDEQFF. CDR3 nucleotides: TGTGCCAGCAGCTTATTGGCCGGGGCTTGGGATGAGCAGTTCTTC.

This clonotype appeared many times. This sequence joins TRBV28 and TRBJ2-3; no clear D gene. The V gene's germline CDR1 is MDHEN and CDR2 SYDVKM. Trimming took off 1 base at V and 3 bases at J, with 11 bases between the two ends. This CDR3 comprises 15 residues. Here the CDR3 reads CASSLSNPSTDTQYF. CDR3 DNA sequence: TGTGCCAGCAGTTTATCGAACCCATCGACAGATACGCAGTATTTT. Drawing the rest from reference TRBV28 and TRBJ2-3, the complete variable domain is DVKVTQSSRYLVKRTGEKVFLECVQDMDHENMFWYRQDPGLGLRLIYFSYDVKMKEKGDIPEGYSVSREKKERFSLILESASTNQTSMYLCASSLSNPSTDTQYFGPGTRLTVL.

This clonotype was seen at least ten times. This chain uses TRBV28 with TRBJ1-5; no definite D call. The CDR3 runs to 15 residues. Trimming removed 8 bases from V and 4 bases from J, with 18 bases in between. Germline CDR1 is MDHEN and CDR2 is SYDVKM. The chain's CDR3 is CASGVYGRSNQPQHF. CDR3 in DNA: TGTGCCAGCGGAGTTTACGGTCGGTCGAATCAGCCCCAGCATTTT.

This chain joins TRBV5-8 and TRBJ1-6; no definite D call. CDR3 size: 13 residues. Germline V gives CDR1 SGHTS, CDR2 YDEGEE. Trimming left V 4 bases short and J 6 bases short, with 8 bases between. In nucleotides, the CDR3 is TGTGCCAGCAGCCCCGGTTTTAATTCACCCCTCCACTTT. Encoded protein: CASSPGFNSPLHF.